The entry below gives a single T cell receptor beta chain sequence along with its context. V was trimmed by 5 bases and J by 9 bases, leaving 13 bases between them. This CDR3 is 12 amino acids long. TCRdb reanalysed the 5' RACE reads using MiXCR and keeps one entry per CDR3 protein. Of 300,000 or so distinct CDR3 sequences in the sample, 10% to 15% are singletons; the top ten hold about 0.51%. The sample originates from a study of T cells after yellow fever vaccination. V and J are TRBV12-3 or TRBV12-4 and TRBJ2-5; no clear D. The sequence came from a young man who received the YFV17D yellow fever vaccine. Sequenced here: CD4+ T cells sorted from PBMCs, sampled 45 days after the yellow fever booster vaccination. CDR3 residues: CASSPFSVPQYF. CDR3 bases: TGTGCCAGCAGTCCGTTCTCGGTACCCCAGTACTTC.